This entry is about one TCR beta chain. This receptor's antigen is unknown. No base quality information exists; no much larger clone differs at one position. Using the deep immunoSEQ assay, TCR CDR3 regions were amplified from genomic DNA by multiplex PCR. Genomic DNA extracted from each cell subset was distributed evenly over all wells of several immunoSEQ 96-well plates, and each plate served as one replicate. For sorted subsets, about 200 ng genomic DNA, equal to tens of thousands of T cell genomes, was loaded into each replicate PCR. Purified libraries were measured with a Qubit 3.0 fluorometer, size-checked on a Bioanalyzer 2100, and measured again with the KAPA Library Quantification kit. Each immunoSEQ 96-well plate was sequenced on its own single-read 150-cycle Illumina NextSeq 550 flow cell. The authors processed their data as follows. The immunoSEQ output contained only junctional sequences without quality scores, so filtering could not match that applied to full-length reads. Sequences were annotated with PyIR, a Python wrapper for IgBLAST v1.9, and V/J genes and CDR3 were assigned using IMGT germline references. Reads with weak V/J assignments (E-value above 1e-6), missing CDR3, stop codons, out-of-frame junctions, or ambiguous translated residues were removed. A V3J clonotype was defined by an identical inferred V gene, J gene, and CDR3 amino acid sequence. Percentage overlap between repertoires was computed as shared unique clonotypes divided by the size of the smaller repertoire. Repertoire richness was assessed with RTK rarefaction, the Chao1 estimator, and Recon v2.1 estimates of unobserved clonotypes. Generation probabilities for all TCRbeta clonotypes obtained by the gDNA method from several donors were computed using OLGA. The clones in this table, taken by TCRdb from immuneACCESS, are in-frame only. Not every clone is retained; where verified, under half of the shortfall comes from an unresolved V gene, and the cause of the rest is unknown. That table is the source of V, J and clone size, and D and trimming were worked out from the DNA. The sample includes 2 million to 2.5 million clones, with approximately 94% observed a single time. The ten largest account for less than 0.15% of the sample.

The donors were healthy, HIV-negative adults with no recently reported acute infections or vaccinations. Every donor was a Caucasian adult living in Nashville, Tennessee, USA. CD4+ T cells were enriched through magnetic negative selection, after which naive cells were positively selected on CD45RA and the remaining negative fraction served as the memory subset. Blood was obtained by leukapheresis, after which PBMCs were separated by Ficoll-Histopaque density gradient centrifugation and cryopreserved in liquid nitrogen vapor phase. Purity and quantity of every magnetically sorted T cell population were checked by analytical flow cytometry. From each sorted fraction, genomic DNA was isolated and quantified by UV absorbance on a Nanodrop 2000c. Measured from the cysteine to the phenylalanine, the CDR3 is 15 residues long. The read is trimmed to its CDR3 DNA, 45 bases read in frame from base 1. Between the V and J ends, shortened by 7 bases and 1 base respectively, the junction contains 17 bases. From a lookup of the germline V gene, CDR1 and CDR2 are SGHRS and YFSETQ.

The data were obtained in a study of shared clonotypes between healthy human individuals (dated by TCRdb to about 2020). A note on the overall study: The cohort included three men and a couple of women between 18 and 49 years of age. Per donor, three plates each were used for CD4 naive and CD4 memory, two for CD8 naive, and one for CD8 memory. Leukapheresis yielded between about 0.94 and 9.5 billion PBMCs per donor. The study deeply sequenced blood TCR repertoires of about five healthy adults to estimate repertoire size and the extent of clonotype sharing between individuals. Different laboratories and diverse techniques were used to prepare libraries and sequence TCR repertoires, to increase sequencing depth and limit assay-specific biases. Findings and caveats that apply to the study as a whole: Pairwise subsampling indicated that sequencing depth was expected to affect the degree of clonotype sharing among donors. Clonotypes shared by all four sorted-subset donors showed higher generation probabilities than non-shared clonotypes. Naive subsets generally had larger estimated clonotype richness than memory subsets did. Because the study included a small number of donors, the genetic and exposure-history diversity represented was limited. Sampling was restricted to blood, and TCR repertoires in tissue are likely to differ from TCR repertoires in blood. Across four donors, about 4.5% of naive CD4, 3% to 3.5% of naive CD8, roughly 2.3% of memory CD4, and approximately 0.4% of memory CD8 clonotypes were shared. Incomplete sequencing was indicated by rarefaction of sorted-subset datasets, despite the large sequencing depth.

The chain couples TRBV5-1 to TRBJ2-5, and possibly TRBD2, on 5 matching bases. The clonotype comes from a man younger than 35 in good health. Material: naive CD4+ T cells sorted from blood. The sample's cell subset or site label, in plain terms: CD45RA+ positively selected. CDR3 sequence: CASGLLVGVQETQYF. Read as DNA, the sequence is TGCGCCAGCGGCCTACTAGTAGGAGTCCAAGAGACCCAGTACTTC.